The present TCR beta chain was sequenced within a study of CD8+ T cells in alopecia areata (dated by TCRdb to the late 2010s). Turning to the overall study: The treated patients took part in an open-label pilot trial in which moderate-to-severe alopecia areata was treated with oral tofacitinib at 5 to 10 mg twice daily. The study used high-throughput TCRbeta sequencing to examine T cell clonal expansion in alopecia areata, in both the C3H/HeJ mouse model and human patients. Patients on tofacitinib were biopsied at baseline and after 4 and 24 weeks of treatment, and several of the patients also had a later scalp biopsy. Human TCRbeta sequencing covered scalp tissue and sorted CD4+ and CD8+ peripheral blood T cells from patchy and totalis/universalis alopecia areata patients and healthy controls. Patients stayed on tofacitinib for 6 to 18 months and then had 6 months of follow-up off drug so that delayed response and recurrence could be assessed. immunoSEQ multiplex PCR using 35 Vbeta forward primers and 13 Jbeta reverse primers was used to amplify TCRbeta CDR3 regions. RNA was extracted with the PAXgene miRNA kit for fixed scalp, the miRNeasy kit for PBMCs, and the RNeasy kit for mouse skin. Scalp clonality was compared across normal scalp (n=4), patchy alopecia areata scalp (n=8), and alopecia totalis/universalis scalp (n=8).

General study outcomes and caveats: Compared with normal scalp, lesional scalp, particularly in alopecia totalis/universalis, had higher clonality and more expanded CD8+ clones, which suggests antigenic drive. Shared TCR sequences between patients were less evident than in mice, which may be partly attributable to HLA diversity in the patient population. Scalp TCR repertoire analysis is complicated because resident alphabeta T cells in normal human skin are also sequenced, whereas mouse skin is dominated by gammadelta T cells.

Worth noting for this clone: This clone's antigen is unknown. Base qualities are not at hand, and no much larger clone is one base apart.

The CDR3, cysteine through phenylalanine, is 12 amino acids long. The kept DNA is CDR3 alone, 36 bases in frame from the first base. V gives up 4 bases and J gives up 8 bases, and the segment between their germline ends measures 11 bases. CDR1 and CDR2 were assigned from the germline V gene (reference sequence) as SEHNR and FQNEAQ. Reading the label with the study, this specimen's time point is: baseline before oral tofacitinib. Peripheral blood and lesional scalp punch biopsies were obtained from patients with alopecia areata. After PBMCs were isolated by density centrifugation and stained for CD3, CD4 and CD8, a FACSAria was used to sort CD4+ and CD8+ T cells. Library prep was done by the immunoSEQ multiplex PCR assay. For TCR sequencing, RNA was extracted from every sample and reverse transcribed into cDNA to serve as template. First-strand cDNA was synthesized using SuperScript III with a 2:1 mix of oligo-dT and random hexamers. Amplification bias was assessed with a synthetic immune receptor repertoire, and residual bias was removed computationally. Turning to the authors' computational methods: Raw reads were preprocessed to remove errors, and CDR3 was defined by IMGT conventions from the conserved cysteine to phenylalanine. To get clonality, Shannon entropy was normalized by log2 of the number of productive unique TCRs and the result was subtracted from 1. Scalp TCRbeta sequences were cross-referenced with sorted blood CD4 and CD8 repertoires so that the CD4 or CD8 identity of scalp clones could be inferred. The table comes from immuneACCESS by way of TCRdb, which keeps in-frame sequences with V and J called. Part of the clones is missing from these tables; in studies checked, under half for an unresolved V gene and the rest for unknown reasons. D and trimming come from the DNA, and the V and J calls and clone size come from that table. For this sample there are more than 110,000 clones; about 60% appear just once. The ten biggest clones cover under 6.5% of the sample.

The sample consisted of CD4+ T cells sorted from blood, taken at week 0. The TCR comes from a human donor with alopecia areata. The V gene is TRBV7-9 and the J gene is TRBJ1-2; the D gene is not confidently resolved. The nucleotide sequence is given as TGTGCCAGCAGCTCACTCGACGGGGGCTACACCTTC. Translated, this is CASSSLDGGYTF.